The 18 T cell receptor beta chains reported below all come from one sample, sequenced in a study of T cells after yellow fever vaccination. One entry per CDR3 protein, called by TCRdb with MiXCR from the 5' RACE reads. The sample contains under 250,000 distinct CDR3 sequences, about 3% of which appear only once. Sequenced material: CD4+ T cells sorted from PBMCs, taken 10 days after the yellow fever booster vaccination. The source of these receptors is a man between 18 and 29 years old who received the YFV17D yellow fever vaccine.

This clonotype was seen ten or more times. CDR3: CAISTTGSYNEQFF. CDR3 in DNA: TGTGCCATCAGTACGACAGGGTCCTACAATGAGCAGTTCTTC. The rearrangement links TRBV10-3 to TRBJ2-1; 7 bases align to TRBD1. J gave up 1 base and V 5 bases, and 2 bases lay outside the gene matches. Germline CDR1 and CDR2: ENHRY and SYGVKD. CDR3 length: 14 amino acids.

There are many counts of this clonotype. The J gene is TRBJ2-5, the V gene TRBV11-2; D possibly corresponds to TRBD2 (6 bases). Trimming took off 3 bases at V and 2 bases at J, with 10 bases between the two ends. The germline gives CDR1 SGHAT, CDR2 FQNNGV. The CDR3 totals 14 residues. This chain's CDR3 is CASSLELAQETQYF. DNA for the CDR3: TGTGCCAGCAGCTTGGAACTAGCACAAGAGACCCAGTACTTC.

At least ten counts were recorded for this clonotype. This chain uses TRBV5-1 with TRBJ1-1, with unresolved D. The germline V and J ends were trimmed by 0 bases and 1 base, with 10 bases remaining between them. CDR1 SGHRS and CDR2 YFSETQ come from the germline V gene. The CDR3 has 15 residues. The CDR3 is CASSLAGERNTEAFF. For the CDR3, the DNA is TGCGCCAGCAGCTTGGCCGGAGAAAGGAACACTGAAGCTTTCTTT.

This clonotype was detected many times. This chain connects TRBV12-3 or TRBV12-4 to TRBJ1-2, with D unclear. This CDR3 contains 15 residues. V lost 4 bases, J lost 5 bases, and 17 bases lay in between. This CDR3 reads CASSSTGTLSYGYTF. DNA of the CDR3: TGTGCCAGCAGTTCAACCGGCACACTGTCTTATGGCTACACCTTC.

DNA for the CDR3: TGCAGTGCTAGTAGCCCCATATTTGGTGCAGGCGTAGTGGAAAAACTGTTTTTT. It encodes CSASSPIFGAGVVEKLFF. This chain links TRBV20-1 with TRBJ1-4; D is unclear. Trimming removed 3 bases at V and 8 bases at J, with 28 bases between. The CDR3 extends over 18 amino acids. CDR1 and CDR2 (germline): DFQATT, SNEGSKA (reference sequence).

CDR3 bases: TGCGCCAGCAGCTTGAGGGGGAAGGAGGATGGCTACACCTTC. Its translation: CASSLRGKEDGYTF. This chain uses TRBV5-1 with TRBJ1-2, with a weak D call TRBD1 (6 bases). This CDR3 has 14 residues. In germline, CDR1 is SGHRS, CDR2 YFSETQ. Deletions cut 1 base from V and 6 bases from J, with 13 bases between.

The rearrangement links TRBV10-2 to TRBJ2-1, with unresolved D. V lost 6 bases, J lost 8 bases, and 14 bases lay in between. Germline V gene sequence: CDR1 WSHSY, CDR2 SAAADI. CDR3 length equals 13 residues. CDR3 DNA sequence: TGCGCCAGCAGGGGCGCTAGTCTCGATGAGCAGTTCTTC. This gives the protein CASRGASLDEQFF.

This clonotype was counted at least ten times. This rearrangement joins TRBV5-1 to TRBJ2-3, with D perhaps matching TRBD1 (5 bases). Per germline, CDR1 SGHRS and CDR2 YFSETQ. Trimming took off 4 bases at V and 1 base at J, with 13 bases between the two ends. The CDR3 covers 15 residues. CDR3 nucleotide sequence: TGCGCCAGCAGCACAGGACACGCCGGCACAGATACGCAGTATTTT. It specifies CASSTGHAGTDTQYF.

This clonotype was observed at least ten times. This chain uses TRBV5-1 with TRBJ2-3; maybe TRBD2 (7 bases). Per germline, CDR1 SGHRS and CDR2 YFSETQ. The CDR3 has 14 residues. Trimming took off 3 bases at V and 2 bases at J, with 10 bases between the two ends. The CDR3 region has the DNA TGCGCCAGCAGCTACGGGGGGCCCACAGATACGCAGTATTTT. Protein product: CASSYGGPTDTQYF. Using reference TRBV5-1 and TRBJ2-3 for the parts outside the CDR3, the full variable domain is KAGVTQTPRYLIKTRGQQVTLSCSPISGHRSVSWYQQTPGQGLQFLFEYFSETQRNKGNFPGRFSGRQFSNSRSEMNVSTLELGDSALYLCASSYGGPTDTQYFGPGTRLTVL.

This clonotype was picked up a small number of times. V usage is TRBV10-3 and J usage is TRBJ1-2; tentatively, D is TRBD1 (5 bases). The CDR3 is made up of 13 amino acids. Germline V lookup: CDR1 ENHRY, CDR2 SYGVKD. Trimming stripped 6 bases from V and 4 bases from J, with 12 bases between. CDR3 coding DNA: TGTGCCATCAGAATCCGGGACGGCTATGGCTACACCTTC. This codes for CAIRIRDGYGYTF.

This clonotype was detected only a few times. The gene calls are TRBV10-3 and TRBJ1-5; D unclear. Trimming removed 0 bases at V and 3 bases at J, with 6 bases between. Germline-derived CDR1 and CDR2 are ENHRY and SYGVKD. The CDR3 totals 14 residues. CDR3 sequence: CAISESGINQPQHF. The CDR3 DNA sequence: TGTGCCATCAGTGAGTCCGGTATCAATCAGCCCCAGCATTTT.

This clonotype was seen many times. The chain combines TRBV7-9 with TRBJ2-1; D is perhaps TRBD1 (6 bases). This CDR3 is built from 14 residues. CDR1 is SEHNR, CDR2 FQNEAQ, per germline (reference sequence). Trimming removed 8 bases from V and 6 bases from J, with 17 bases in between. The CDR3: CASGPTWGPNEQFF. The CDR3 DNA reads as TGTGCCAGCGGCCCGACGTGGGGGCCCAATGAGCAGTTCTTC.

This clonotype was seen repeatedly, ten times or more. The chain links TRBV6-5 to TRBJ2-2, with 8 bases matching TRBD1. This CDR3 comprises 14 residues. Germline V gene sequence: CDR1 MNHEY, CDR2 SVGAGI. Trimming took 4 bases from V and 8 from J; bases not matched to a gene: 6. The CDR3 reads CASSSQGAAGELFF. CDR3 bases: TGTGCCAGCAGTTCCCAGGGGGCCGCTGGGGAGCTGTTTTTT.

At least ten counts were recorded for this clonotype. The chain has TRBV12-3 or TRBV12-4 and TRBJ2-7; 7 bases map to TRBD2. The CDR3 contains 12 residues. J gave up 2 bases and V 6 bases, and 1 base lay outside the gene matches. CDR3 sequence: CASSGTTYEQYF. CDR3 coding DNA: TGTGCCAGCAGCGGGACTACCTACGAGCAGTACTTC.

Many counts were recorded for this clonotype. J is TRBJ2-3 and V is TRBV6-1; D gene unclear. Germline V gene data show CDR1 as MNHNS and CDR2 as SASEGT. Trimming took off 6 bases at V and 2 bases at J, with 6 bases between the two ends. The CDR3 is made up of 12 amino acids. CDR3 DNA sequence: TGTGCCAGCAGGAAGGACACAGATACGCAGTATTTT. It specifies CASRKDTDTQYF.

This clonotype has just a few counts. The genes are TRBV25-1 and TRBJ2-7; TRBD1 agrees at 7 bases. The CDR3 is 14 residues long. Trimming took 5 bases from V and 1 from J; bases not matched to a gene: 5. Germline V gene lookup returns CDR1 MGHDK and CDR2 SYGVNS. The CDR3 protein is CASSKTGPSYEQYF. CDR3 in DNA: TGTGCCAGCAGTAAGACAGGGCCTTCCTACGAGCAGTACTTC.

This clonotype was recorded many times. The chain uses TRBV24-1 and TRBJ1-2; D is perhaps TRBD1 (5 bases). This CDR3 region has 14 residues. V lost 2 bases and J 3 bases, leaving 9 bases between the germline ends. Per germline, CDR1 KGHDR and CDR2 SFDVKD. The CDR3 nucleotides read TGTGCCACCAGTGATTCGCCGGGGGACTATGGCTACACCTTC. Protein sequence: CATSDSPGDYGYTF.

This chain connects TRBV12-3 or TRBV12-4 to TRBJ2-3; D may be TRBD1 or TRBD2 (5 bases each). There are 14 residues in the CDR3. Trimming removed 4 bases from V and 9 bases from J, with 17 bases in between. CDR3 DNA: TGTGCCAGCAGTTCAAACACGGACGAGGGGACGCAGTATTTT. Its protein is CASSSNTDEGTQYF.